The T cell receptor (beta chain) described here comes from a study of cytomegalovirus exposure and HLA in healthy donors. Whole-study results and caveats: Cytomegalovirus-associated status was assigned to 150 or so TCR beta chains. Later, an analysis found that TCR clusters from the first cohort tended to co-occur in the roughly 110 validation repertoires.

Regarding this clone: The antigen remains unidentified.

Using immunoSEQ multiplex PCR, the repertoire was profiled, and TCRdb retains in-frame clones only, with some absent. The sample lists 150,000 to 200,000 clones, approximately 84% occurring once. These donors were members of the approximately 110-subject validation cohort, a group separate from the approximately 620-subject first cohort. CDR1 and CDR2 (germline): GTSNPN, SVGIG (reference sequence). The CDR3 totals 17 residues. J gave up 10 bases and V 5 bases, and 18 bases lay outside the gene matches. The sequence was collected from a man aged 18 to 35 in good health and CMV-seropositive. The sequenced sample consisted of PBMCs. The chain recombines TRBV30 with TRBJ2-1, with 12 bases identical to TRBD2. In DNA, the CDR3 is TGTGCCTGGGGAGGGGGCCTTACTAGCGGGAGGAAAAGCGAGCAGTTCTTC. It encodes CAWGGGLTSGRKSEQFF.